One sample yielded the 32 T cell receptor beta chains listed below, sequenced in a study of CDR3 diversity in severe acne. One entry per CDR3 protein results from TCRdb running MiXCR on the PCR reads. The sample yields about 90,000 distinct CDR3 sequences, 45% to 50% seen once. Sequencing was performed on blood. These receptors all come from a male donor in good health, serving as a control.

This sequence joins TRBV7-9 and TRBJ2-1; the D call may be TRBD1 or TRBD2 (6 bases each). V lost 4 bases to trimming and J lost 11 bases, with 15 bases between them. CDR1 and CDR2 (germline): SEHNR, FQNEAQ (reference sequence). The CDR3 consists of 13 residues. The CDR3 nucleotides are TGTGCCAGCAGCTACGGGGGCGGCAGGCAGCAGTTCTTC. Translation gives CASSYGGGRQQFF.

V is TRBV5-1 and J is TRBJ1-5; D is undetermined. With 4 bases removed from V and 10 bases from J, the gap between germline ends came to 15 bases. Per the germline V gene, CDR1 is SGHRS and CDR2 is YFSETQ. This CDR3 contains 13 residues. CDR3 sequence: CASSLGGSAPQHF. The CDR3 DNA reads TGCGCCAGCAGCCTCGGTGGCAGCGCCCCCCAGCATTTT.

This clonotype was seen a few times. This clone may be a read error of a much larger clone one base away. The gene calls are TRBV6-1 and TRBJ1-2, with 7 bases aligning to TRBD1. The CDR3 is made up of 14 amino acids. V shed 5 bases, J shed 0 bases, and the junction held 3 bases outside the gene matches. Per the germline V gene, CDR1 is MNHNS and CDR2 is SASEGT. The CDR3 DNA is TGTGCCAGCAGTTACGGGACAGCTAACTATGGCTACACCTTC. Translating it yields CASSYGTANYGYTF.

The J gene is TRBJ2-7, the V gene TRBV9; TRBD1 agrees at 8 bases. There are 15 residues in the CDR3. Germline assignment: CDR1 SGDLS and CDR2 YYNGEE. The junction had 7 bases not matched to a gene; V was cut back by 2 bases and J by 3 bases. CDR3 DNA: TGTGCCAGCAGCGTTGTTCCGACAGGGGTCTACGAGCAGTACTTC. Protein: CASSVVPTGVYEQYF. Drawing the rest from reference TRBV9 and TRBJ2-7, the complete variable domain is DSGVTQTPKHLITATGQRVTLRCSPRSGDLSVYWYQQSLDQGLQFLIQYYNGEERAKGNILERFSAQQFPDLHSELNLSSLELGDSALYFCASSVVPTGVYEQYFGPGTRLTVT.

The CDR3 nucleotides are TGTGCCAGCAGCTGGGCAGGGAATGAAAAACTGTTTTTT. Translation gives CASSWAGNEKLFF. This sequence joins TRBV7-9 and TRBJ1-4; perhaps TRBD1 as D (5 bases). With 4 bases removed from V and 5 bases from J, the gap between germline ends came to 8 bases. Germline CDR1 is SEHNR and CDR2 is FQNEAQ (reference sequence). The CDR3 spans 13 residues.

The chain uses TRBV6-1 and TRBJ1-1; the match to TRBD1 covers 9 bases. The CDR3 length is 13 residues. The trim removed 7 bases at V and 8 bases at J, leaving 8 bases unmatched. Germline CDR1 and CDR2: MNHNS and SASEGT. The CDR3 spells CASTTTGTGEAFF. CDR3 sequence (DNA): TGTGCCAGCACTACTACGGGGACAGGGGAAGCTTTCTTT.

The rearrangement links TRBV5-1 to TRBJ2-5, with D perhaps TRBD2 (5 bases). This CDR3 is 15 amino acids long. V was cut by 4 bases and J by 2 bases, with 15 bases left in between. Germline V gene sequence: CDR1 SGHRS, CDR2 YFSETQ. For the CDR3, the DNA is TGCGCCAGCAGCAAGGACCCGGACTTACAAGAGACCCAGTACTTC. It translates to CASSKDPDLQETQYF.

CDR3 nucleotides: TGTGCCAGCAGCCAAGAGGGGACAGGGGCCTCGAACACTGAAGCTTTCTTT. It encodes CASSQEGTGASNTEAFF. The J gene is TRBJ1-1, the V gene TRBV4-2, with 10 nucleotides matching TRBD1. CDR1 is LGHNA, CDR2 YNFKEQ, per germline. The CDR3 extends over 17 amino acids. J gave up 1 base and V 0 bases, and 5 bases lay outside the gene matches.

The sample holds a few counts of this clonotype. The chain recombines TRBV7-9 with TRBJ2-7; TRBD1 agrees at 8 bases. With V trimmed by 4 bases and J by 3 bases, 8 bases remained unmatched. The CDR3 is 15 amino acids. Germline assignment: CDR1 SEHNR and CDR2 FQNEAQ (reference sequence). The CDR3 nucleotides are TGTGCCAGCAGCTCATTGACAGGGGATGGCTACGAGCAGTACTTC. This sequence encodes CASSSLTGDGYEQYF.

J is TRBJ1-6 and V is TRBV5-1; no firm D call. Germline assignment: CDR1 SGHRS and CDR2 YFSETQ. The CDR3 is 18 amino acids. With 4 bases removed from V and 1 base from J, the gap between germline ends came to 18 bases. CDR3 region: CASSPERVGRSYNSPLHF. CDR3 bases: TGCGCCAGCAGCCCAGAGAGGGTAGGAAGATCCTATAATTCACCCCTCCACTTT.

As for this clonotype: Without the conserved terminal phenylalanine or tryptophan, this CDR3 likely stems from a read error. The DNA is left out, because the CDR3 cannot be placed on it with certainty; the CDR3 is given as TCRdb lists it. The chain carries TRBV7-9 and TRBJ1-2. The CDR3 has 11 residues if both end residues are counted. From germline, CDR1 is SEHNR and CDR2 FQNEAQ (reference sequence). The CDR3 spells CASSPGVAVGR.

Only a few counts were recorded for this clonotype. In DNA form, the CDR3 reads TGTGCCACCAGTGATTTCCAGGGTCTACAAGAGACCCAGTACTTC. This gives the protein CATSDFQGLQETQYF. The genes are TRBV24-1 and TRBJ2-5; a weak D match, TRBD1 (5 bases). Germline CDR1 is KGHDR and CDR2 is SFDVKD. This CDR3 is built from 15 residues. With 1 base removed from V and 2 bases from J, the gap between germline ends came to 10 bases.

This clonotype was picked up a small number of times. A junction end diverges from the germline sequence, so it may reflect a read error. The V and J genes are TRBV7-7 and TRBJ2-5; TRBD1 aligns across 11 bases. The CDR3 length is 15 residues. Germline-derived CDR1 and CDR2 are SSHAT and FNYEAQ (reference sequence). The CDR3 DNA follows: TGTGCTAGCAGCTTGGGACAGGGGGGCCAAGAGACCCAGTACTTC. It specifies CASSLGQGGQETQYF.

The CDR3: CASSLTQNRTIQETQYF. The CDR3 DNA is TGTGCCAGCAGCTTAACCCAAAACAGGACCATCCAAGAGACCCAGTACTTC. J is TRBJ2-5 and V is TRBV7-3; D possibly corresponds to TRBD1 (5 bases). V lost 0 bases, J lost 1 base, and 15 bases lay in between. The CDR3 is 17 amino acids. Germline assignment: CDR1 SGHTA and CDR2 FQGTGA.

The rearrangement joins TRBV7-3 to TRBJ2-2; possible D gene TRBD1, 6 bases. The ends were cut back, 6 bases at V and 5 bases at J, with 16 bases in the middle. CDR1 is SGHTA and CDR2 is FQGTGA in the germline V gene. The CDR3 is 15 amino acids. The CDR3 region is CASRPGQSGTGELFF. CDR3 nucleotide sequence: TGTGCCAGCAGACCCGGACAGTCGGGGACCGGGGAGCTGTTTTTT.

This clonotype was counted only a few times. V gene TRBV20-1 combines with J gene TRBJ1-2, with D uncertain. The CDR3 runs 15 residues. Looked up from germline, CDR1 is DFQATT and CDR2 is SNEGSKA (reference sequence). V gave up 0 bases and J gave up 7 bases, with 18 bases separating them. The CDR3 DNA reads TGCAGTGCTAGAGATCACGGACGGGAGGGCCGTGGCTACACCTTC. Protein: CSARDHGREGRGYTF.

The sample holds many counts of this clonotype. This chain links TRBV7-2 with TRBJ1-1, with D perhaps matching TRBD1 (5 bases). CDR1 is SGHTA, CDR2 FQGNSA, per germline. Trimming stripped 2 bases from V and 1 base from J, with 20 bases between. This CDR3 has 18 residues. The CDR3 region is CASSLFGVSFQGNTEAFF. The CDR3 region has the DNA TGTGCCAGCAGCTTATTCGGCGTTTCTTTTCAGGGGAACACTGAAGCTTTCTTT.

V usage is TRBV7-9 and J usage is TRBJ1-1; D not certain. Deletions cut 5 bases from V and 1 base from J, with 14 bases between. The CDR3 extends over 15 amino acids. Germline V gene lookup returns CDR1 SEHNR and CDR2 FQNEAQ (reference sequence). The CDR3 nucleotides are TGTGCCAGCAGCCACCACGCGCAGACGAACACTGAAGCTTTCTTT. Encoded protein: CASSHHAQTNTEAFF.

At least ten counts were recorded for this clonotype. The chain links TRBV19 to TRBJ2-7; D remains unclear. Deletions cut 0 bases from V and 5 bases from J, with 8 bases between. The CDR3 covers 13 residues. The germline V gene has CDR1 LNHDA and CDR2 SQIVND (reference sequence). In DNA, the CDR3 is TGTGCCAGTAGTATAGATGCGGCCAACGAGCAGTACTTC. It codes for CASSIDAANEQYF.

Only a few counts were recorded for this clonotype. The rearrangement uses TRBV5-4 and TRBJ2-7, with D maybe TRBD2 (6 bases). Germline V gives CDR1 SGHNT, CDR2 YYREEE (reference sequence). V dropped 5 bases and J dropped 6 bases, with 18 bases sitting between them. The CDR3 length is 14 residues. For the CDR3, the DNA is TGTGCCAGCAGTTCAACCGGGACGGGGGTCGAGCAGTACTTC. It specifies CASSSTGTGVEQYF.

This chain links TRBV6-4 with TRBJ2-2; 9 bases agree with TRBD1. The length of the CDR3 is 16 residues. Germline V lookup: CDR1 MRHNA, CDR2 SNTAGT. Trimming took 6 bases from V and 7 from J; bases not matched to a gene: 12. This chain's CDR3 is CASSQETGGRVGELFF. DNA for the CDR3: TGTGCCAGCAGCCAAGAAACAGGGGGCCGGGTCGGGGAGCTGTTTTTT.

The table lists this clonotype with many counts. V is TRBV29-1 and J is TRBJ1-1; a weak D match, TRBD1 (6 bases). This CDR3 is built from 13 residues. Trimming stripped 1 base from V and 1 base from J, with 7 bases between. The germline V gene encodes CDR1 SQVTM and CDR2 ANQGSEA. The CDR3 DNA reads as TGCAGCGTTGAAGGGACAGAGAACACTGAAGCTTTCTTT. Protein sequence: CSVEGTENTEAFF.

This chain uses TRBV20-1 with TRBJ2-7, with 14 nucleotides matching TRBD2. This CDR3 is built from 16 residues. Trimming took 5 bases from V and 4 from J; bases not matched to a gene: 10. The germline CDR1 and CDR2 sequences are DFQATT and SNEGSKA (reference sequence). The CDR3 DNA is TGCAGTGCTCGCAAGACTAGCGGGAGGGCAAAGTACGAGCAGTACTTC. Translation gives CSARKTSGRAKYEQYF.

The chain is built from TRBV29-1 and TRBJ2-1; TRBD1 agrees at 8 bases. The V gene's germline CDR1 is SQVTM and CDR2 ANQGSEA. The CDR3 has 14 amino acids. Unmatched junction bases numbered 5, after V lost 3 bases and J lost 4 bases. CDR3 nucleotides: TGCAGCGTTGATCAGGGGGCGTCGTACAATGAGCAGTTCTTC. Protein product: CSVDQGASYNEQFF.

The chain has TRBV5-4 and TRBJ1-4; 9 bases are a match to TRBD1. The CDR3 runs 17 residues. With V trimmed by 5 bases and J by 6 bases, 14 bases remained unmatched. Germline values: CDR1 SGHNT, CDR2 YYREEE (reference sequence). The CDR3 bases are TGTGCCAGCAGTTCAACCGGGACAGGGACCTACGATGAAAAACTGTTTTTT. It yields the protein CASSSTGTGTYDEKLFF.

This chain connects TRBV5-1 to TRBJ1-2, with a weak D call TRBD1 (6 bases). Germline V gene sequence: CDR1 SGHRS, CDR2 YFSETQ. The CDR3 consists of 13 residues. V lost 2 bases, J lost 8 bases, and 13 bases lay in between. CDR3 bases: TGCGCCAGCAGCTTCGGGGGCACAGGGGGCTACACCTTC. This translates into CASSFGGTGGYTF.

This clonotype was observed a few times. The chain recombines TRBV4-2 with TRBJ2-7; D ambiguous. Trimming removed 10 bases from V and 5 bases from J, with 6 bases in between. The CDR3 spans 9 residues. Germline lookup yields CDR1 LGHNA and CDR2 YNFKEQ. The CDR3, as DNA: TGTGCCATGGCCCACGAGCAGTACTTC. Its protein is CAMAHEQYF.

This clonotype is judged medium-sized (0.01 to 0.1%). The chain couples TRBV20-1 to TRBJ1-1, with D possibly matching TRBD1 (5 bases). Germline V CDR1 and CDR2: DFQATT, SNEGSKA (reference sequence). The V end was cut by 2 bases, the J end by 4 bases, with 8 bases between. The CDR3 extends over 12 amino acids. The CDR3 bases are TGCAGTGCTAGACACGGGGCCACTGAAGCTTTCTTT. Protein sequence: CSARHGATEAFF.

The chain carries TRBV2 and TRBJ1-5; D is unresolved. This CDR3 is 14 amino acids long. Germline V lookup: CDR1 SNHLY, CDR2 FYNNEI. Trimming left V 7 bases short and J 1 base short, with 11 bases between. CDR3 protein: CASNRLGSNQPQHF. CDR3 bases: TGTGCCAGCAATCGCCTAGGAAGCAATCAGCCCCAGCATTTT.

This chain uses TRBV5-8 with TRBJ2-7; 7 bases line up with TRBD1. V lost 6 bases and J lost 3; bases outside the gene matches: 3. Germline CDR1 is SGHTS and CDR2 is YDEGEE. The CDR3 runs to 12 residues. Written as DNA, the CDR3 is TGTGCCAGCACTCGACAGGGCTACGAGCAGTACTTC. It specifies CASTRQGYEQYF.

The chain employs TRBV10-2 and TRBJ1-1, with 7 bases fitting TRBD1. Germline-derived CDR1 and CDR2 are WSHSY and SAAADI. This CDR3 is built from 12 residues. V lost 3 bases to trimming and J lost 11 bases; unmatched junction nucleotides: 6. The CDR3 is CASSDRGSEAFF. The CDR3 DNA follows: TGCGCCAGCAGTGACAGGGGGTCGGAGGCTTTCTTT.

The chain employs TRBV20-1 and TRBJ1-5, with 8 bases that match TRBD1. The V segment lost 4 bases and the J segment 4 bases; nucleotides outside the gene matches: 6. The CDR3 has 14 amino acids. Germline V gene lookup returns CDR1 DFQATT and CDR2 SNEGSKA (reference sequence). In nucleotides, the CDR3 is TGCAGTGCTACTCGGGACAGGAGTAATCAGCCCCAGCATTTT. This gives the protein CSATRDRSNQPQHF.